This entry features one TCR beta chain sequence. The antigen is unknown. Primers: 60 Vbeta forward and 13 Jbeta reverse. Assay used: immunoSEQ multiplex PCR; TCRdb lists only in-frame clones, some missing. The specimen's table records about 110,000 clones. The sample is drawn from a study of cytomegalovirus exposure and HLA in healthy donors. Study results and caveats: Cytomegalovirus status was reportedly diagnosed by the classifier with high specificity and sensitivity.

The trim removed 2 bases at V and 2 bases at J, leaving 3 bases unmatched. The CDR3 runs to 15 residues. Germline CDR1 is MNHNY and CDR2 is SVGAGI (reference sequence). This TCR was sampled from a man between 45 and 60 years old in good health and CMV-seronegative. The specimen was PBMCs. The chain employs TRBV6-6 and TRBJ1-2; 9 bases agree with TRBD1. CDR3 sequence reads: CASSYPGTGNYGYTF. CDR3 DNA sequence: TGTGCCAGCAGTTACCCTGGGACAGGGAACTATGGCTACACCTTC.